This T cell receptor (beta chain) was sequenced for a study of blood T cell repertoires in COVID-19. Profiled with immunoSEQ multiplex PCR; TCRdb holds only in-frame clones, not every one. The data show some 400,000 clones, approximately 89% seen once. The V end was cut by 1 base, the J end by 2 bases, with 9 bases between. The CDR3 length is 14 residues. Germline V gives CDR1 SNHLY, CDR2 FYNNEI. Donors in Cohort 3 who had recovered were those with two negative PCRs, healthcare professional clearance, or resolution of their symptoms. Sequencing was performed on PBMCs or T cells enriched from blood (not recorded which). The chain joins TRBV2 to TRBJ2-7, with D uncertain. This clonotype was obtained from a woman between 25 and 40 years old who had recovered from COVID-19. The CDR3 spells CASSEDSTAYEQYF. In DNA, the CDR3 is TGTGCCAGCAGTGAAGACAGTACCGCCTACGAGCAGTACTTC.